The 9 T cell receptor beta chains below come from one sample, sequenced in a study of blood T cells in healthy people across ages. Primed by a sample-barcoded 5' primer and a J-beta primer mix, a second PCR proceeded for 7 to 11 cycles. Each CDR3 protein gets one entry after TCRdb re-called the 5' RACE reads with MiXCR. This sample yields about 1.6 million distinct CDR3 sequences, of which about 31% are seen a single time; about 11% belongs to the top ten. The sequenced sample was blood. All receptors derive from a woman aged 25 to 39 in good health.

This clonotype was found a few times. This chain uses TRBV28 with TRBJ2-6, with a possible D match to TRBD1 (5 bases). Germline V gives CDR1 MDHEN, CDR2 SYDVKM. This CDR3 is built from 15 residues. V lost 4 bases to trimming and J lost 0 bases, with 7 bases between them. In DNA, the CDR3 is TGTGCCAGCAGTTGGACAACCTCTGGGGCCAACGTCCTGACTTTC. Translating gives CASSWTTSGANVLTF. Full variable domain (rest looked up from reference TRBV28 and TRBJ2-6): DVKVTQSSRYLVKRTGEKVFLECVQDMDHENMFWYRQDPGLGLRLIYFSYDVKMKEKGDIPEGYSVSREKKERFSLILESASTNQTSMYLCASSWTTSGANVLTFGAGSRLTVL.

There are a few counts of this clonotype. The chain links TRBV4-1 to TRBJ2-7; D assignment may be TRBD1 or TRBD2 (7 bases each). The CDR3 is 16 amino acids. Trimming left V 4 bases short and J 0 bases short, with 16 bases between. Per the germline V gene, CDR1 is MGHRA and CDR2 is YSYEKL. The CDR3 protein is CASSPRGGLSSYEQYF. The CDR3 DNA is TGCGCCAGCAGCCCCAGGGGGGGCCTGAGCTCCTACGAGCAGTACTTC.

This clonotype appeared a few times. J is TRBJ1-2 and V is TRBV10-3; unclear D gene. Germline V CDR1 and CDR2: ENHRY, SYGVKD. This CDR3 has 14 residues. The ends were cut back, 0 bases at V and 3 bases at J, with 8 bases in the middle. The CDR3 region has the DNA TGTGCCATCAGTGAGTCAGTCAGTCACTATGGCTACACCTTC. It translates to CAISESVSHYGYTF.

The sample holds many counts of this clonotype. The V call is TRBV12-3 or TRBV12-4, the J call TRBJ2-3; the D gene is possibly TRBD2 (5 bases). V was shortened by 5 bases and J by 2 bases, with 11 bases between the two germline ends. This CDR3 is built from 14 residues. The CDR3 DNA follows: TGTGCCAGCAGTGACGGGGTGCCCACAGATACGCAGTATTTT. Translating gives CASSDGVPTDTQYF.

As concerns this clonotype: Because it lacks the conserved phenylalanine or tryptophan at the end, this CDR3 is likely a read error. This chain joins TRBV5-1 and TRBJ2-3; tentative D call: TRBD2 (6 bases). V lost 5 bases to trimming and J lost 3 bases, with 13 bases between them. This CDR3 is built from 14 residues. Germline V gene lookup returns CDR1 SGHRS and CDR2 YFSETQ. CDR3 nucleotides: TGCGCCAGCAGGCAGGGCCGGGGGACAGATACGCAGTATTTG. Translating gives CASRQGRGTDTQYL.

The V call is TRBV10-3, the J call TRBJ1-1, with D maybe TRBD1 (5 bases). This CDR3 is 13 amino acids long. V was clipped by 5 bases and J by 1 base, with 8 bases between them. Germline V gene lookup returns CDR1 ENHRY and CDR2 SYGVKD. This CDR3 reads CAISTGPNTEAFF. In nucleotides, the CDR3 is TGTGCCATCAGTACGGGACCGAACACTGAAGCTTTCTTT.

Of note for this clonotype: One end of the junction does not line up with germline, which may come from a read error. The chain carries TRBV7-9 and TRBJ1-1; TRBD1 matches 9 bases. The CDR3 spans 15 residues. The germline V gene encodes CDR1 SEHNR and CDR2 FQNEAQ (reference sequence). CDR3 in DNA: TGTGCTAGCAGCGCGGGACAGGGAATGAACGCTGAAGCTTTCTTT. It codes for CASSAGQGMNAEAFF.

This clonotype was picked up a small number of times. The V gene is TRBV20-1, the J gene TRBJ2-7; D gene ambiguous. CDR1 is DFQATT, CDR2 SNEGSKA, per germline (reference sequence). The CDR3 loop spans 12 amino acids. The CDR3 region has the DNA TGCGGGGTGACACAGAGCTCCTACGAGCAGTACTTC. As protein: CGVTQSSYEQYF.

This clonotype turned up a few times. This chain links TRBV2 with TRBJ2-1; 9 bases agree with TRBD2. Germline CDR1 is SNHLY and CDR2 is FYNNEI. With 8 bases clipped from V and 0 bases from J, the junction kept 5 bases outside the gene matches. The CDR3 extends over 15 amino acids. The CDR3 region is CASGTSLSSYNEQFF. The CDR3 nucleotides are TGTGCCAGCGGGACTAGCTTAAGCTCCTACAATGAGCAGTTCTTC.